Listed below are T cell receptor beta chains from one sample, sequenced in a study of blood T cell repertoires in COVID-19. Assay: immunoSEQ multiplex PCR; the TCRdb copy retains only in-frame clones and omits some. This sample has about 84,000 clones, with more than 80% found just once. The sequencing input was peripheral blood. All receptors derive from a woman of 80 years or more with acute or convalescent COVID-19. The CDR3 runs from the conserved cysteine through the conserved F or W. D genes are given only for firm matches. Not every row has a clone size; where given, it reads once, few, many or a size class.

clone size: .
V gene: TRBV4-1
D gene: .
J gene: TRBJ1-2
CDR3 DNA: TGCGCCAGCAGCCAAGTTTACAGTTATAACTATGGCTACACCTTC
CDR3 protein: CASSQVYSYNYGYTF

clone size: .
V gene: TRBV24-1
D gene: .
J gene: TRBJ2-1
CDR3 DNA: TGTGCCACCAGTGATTCTGGGACTTCCGATGAGAAGTTCTTC
CDR3 protein: CATSDSGTSDEKFF

clone size: .
V gene: TRBV5-4
D gene: .
J gene: TRBJ2-5
CDR3 DNA: TGTGCCAGCAGAGACAGCTTCCAAGAGACCCAGTACTTC
CDR3 protein: CASRDSFQETQYF

clone size: .
V gene: TRBV18
D gene: .
J gene: TRBJ2-5
CDR3 DNA: TGTGCCAGCTCACCGAAGGGGGTCGGGGAGACCCAGTACTTC
CDR3 protein: CASSPKGVGETQYF

clone size: .
V gene: TRBV7-9
D gene: TRBD1
J gene: TRBJ2-7
CDR3 DNA: TGTGCCAGCAGCCCCCAAACAGGGGTCCACGAGCAGTACTTC
CDR3 protein: CASSPQTGVHEQYF

clone size: .
V gene: TRBV28
D gene: .
J gene: TRBJ2-7
CDR3 DNA: TGTGCCAGCAGCAAGTGGGCCTCGCCCCACTACGAGCAGTACTTC
CDR3 protein: CASSKWASPHYEQYF

clone size: .
V gene: TRBV9
D gene: TRBD1
J gene: TRBJ2-3
CDR3 DNA: TGTGCCAGCAGCGCCCGGTCGACAGGGACCACAGATACGCAGTATTTT
CDR3 protein: CASSARSTGTTDTQYF

clone size: .
V gene: TRBV2
D gene: .
J gene: TRBJ1-1
CDR3 DNA: TGTGCCAGCACCACACAGGGTTTTTACACTGAAGCTTTCTTT
CDR3 protein: CASTTQGFYTEAFF

clone size: .
V gene: TRBV18
D gene: .
J gene: TRBJ2-7
CDR3 DNA: TGTGCCAGCTCACCGCGGACAGAAGCCTACGAGCAGTACTTC
CDR3 protein: CASSPRTEAYEQYF

clone size: .
V gene: TRBV28
D gene: TRBD2
J gene: TRBJ2-1
CDR3 DNA: TGTGCCAGCAGTTCCTCCCTCCATAGGCTAGCGGGAAGGCTGGTTAATGAGCAGTTCTTC
CDR3 protein: CASSSSLHRLAGRLVNEQFF

clone size: .
V gene: TRBV19
D gene: TRBD1
J gene: TRBJ1-1
CDR3 DNA: TGTGCCAGTAGTATAGTAGGGGGCCACAATGAAGCTTTCTTT
CDR3 protein: CASSIVGGHNEAFF

clone size: .
V gene: TRBV18
D gene: TRBD1
J gene: TRBJ2-7
CDR3 DNA: TGTGCCAGCTCACCAGCTCGGTGGACAGGGGAGGGCGAGCAGTACTTC
CDR3 protein: CASSPARWTGEGEQYF

clone size: once
V gene: TRBV5-1
D gene: .
J gene: TRBJ2-4
CDR3 DNA: TGCGCCAGCAGCTTGGCCCCGGGAGCCAGGAACATTCAGTACTTC
CDR3 protein: CASSLAPGARNIQYF

clone size: .
V gene: TRBV12-3/TRBV12-4
D gene: TRBD1
J gene: TRBJ1-2
CDR3 DNA: TGTGCCAGCAGTCCTAACACAGGGGGTGGCTACACCTTC
CDR3 protein: CASSPNTGGGYTF

clone size: .
V gene: TRBV15
D gene: TRBD1
J gene: TRBJ2-4
CDR3 DNA: TGTGCCACCTTGGACAGGGGTTCGGACATTCAGTACTTC
CDR3 protein: CATLDRGSDIQYF

clone size: once
V gene: TRBV5-1
D gene: TRBD1
J gene: TRBJ1-1
CDR3 DNA: TGCGCCAGCAGCCTCAGACAGGGTATATTGGGAACTGAAGCTTTCTTT
CDR3 protein: CASSLRQGILGTEAFF

clone size: .
V gene: TRBV19
D gene: TRBD1
J gene: TRBJ1-6
CDR3 DNA: TGTGCCAGTAGTTTAGGACAGGGTAAATTCAATTCACCCCTCCACTTT
CDR3 protein: CASSLGQGKFNSPLHF

clone size: .
V gene: TRBV27
D gene: .
J gene: TRBJ1-5
CDR3 DNA: TGTGCCAGCAGGTACAGGTTAGATAGCAATCAGCCCCAGCATTTT
CDR3 protein: CASRYRLDSNQPQHF

clone size: .
V gene: TRBV19
D gene: TRBD2
J gene: TRBJ2-4
CDR3 DNA: TGTGCCAGTAGCAGTAGCGGGAGGGATTCCATTCAGTACTTC
CDR3 protein: CASSSSGRDSIQYF

clone size: .
V gene: TRBV18
D gene: .
J gene: TRBJ2-1
CDR3 DNA: TGTGCCAGCTCACCACCCTCGCGGCCCGATGAGCAGTTCTTC
CDR3 protein: CASSPPSRPDEQFF

clone size: .
V gene: TRBV20-1
D gene: .
J gene: TRBJ1-2
CDR3 DNA: TGCAGTGCTAGTTCTCCTAACTATGGCTACACCTTC
CDR3 protein: CSASSPNYGYTF

clone size: .
V gene: TRBV19
D gene: .
J gene: TRBJ2-1
CDR3 DNA: TGTGCCAGTAACACGCCGGGATTTACGGACAATGAGCAGTTCTTC
CDR3 protein: CASNTPGFTDNEQFF

clone size: .
V gene: TRBV10-1
D gene: TRBD1
J gene: TRBJ2-7
CDR3 DNA: TGCGCCAGCTCACCGGGACAGGGTTGGGGCGAGCAGTACTTC
CDR3 protein: CASSPGQGWGEQYF

clone size: .
V gene: TRBV3-1/TRBV3-2
D gene: TRBD1
J gene: TRBJ1-2
CDR3 DNA: TGTGCCAGCTCAGACAGGGATCGAGAAGGCTACACCTTC
CDR3 protein: CASSDRDREGYTF

clone size: few
V gene: TRBV7-2
D gene: .
J gene: TRBJ2-3
CDR3 DNA: TGTGCCAGCAGCTCCCCGAGCACAGATACGCAGTATTTT
CDR3 protein: CASSSPSTDTQYF

clone size: .
V gene: TRBV7-2
D gene: .
J gene: TRBJ2-1
CDR3 DNA: TGTGCCAGCAGCTTTGGCCCTCGGCGGAGCTCCTACAATGAGCAGTTCTTC
CDR3 protein: CASSFGPRRSSYNEQFF

clone size: .
V gene: TRBV11-2
D gene: TRBD2
J gene: TRBJ2-7
CDR3 DNA: TGTGCCAGCAGCTTCCCGAATAGCGGGATCCACGAGCAGTACTTC
CDR3 protein: CASSFPNSGIHEQYF

clone size: .
V gene: TRBV29-1
D gene: .
J gene: TRBJ2-5
CDR3 DNA: TGCAGCGTTGGTCAGGGGCAAGAGACCCAGTACTTC
CDR3 protein: CSVGQGQETQYF

clone size: .
V gene: TRBV10-3
D gene: TRBD1
J gene: TRBJ1-1
CDR3 DNA: TGTGCCATCAGTGAGTCGCCAGACAGGGGAGCTTTCTTT
CDR3 protein: CAISESPDRGAFF

clone size: .
V gene: TRBV2
D gene: TRBD1
J gene: TRBJ2-4
CDR3 DNA: TGTGCCAGCAGTGAGGACAGGGGGGACATTCAGTACTTC
CDR3 protein: CASSEDRGDIQYF

clone size: .
V gene: TRBV2
D gene: TRBD1
J gene: TRBJ2-7
CDR3 DNA: TGTGCCAGCAGTCCCGGGACAGGGAGCCACGAGCAGTACTTC
CDR3 protein: CASSPGTGSHEQYF

clone size: once
V gene: TRBV5-1
D gene: .
J gene: TRBJ2-2
CDR3 DNA: TGCGCCAGCAGCTTGACCGAGGGTGGCGGGGAGCTGTTTTTT
CDR3 protein: CASSLTEGGGELFF

clone size: .
V gene: TRBV7-9
D gene: .
J gene: TRBJ1-1
CDR3 DNA: TGTGCCAGCAGCCCTGGGGGGAGGGGCACTGAAGCTTTCTTT
CDR3 protein: CASSPGGRGTEAFF

clone size: .
V gene: TRBV6-4
D gene: TRBD1
J gene: TRBJ2-2
CDR3 DNA: TGTGCCAGCAGTTGGGACAGCGCGAACACCGGGGAGCTGTTTTTT
CDR3 protein: CASSWDSANTGELFF

clone size: .
V gene: TRBV13
D gene: .
J gene: TRBJ2-3
CDR3 DNA: TGTGCCAGCAGCTCGCGGTCGAGCGGGACAGATACGCAGTATTTT
CDR3 protein: CASSSRSSGTDTQYF

clone size: .
V gene: TRBV10-3
D gene: .
J gene: TRBJ2-1
CDR3 DNA: TGTGCCATCAGTGCCTTGGAACAGGGCGGCAATGAGCAGTTCTTC
CDR3 protein: CAISALEQGGNEQFF

clone size: .
V gene: TRBV28
D gene: .
J gene: TRBJ1-6
CDR3 DNA: TGTGCCAGCAGTAAACAGGGACTAAATTCACCCCTCCACTTT
CDR3 protein: CASSKQGLNSPLHF

clone size: .
V gene: TRBV12-5
D gene: TRBD2
J gene: TRBJ2-7
CDR3 DNA: TGTGCTAGTGGTTCCTCTTTGAGTAGCGGGATAGGCGAGCAGTACTTC
CDR3 protein: CASGSSLSSGIGEQYF

clone size: once
V gene: TRBV5-1
D gene: TRBD1
J gene: TRBJ2-7
CDR3 DNA: TGCGCCAGCAGCTTGGGACAGGGGATGGGCGAGCAGTACTTC
CDR3 protein: CASSLGQGMGEQYF

clone size: few
V gene: TRBV27
D gene: .
J gene: TRBJ1-4
CDR3 DNA: TGTGCCAGCACGGGAGGGTCTAATGAAAAACTGTTTTTT
CDR3 protein: CASTGGSNEKLFF

clone size: .
V gene: TRBV28
D gene: .
J gene: TRBJ1-4
CDR3 DNA: TGTGCCAGCAGTCCCGATGAAAAACTGTTTTTT
CDR3 protein: CASSPDEKLFF

clone size: .
V gene: TRBV29-1
D gene: .
J gene: TRBJ2-3
CDR3 DNA: TGCAGCGTCCGGGAGAACACAGATACGCAGTATTTT
CDR3 protein: CSVRENTDTQYF

clone size: .
V gene: TRBV7-9
D gene: .
J gene: TRBJ2-1
CDR3 DNA: TGTGCCAGCAGCTTAGGTGGGAGAGGGAACAATGAGCAGTTCTTC
CDR3 protein: CASSLGGRGNNEQFF

clone size: .
V gene: TRBV19
D gene: TRBD2
J gene: TRBJ2-1
CDR3 DNA: TGTGCCAGTAGTCGACTAGCGGGACTATACAATGAGCAGTTCTTC
CDR3 protein: CASSRLAGLYNEQFF

clone size: .
V gene: TRBV11-2
D gene: .
J gene: TRBJ2-3
CDR3 DNA: TGTGCCAGCAGCTTAGATCAGGGTTGGGATACGCAGTATTTT
CDR3 protein: CASSLDQGWDTQYF